These 30 T cell receptor beta chains were sequenced from one sample in a study of Ad26.COV2.S vaccination and SARS-CoV-2 variants. As to treatment: some 20 received Ad26.COV2.S at low or high dose, single or two shots; 5 received placebo; per-sample allocation not given. Day 63 following the first vaccine or placebo injection was when the samples were taken. Assay: immunoSEQ multiplex PCR; the TCRdb copy retains only in-frame clones and omits some. The sample includes 300,000 to 400,000 clones, about nine tenths of them seen just once. The source material was peripheral blood, sampled in a trial of Ad26.COV2.S vaccine versus placebo. Source of these receptors: a person aged 18-60 years who received the Ad26.COV2.S COVID-19 vaccine or a placebo.

This clone has just a few counts. The chain recombines TRBV6-4 with TRBJ2-7; possibly TRBD1 for D (6 bases). There are 15 residues in the CDR3. Germline V gene data show CDR1 as MRHNA and CDR2 as SNTAGT. V was trimmed by 11 bases and J by 5 bases, leaving 25 bases between them. CDR3 DNA sequence: TGTGCCTGGGGTAGGTTACAGGGAACTTTCGACGAGCAGTACTTC. Translated, it gives CAWGRLQGTFDEQYF.

This clone appeared once. V usage is TRBV5-6 and J usage is TRBJ2-7; TRBD1 aligns across 8 bases. Germline-derived CDR1 and CDR2 are SGHDT and YYEEEE. J gave up 4 bases and V 5 bases, and 5 bases lay outside the gene matches. The CDR3 is 13 residues long. Written as DNA, the CDR3 is TGTGCCAGCAGTTTTGACAGGGGTTACGAGCAGTACTTC. It encodes CASSFDRGYEQYF.

The V call is TRBV19, the J call TRBJ2-2; D unclear. From germline, CDR1 is LNHDA and CDR2 SQIVND (reference sequence). The V gene lost 7 bases and the J gene lost 2 bases, with 11 bases spanning the gap. The length of the CDR3 is 14 residues. The CDR3 loop is CASIYSPNTGELFF. For the CDR3, the DNA is TGTGCCAGTATCTACAGCCCCAACACCGGGGAGCTGTTTTTT.

The rearrangement uses TRBV3-1 (or the pseudogene TRBV3-2) and TRBJ2-7, with 7 bases that match TRBD1. Germline V lookup: CDR1 LGHDT, CDR2 YNNKEL (reference sequence). The junction had 8 bases not matched to a gene; V was cut back by 0 bases and J by 3 bases. The CDR3 contains 16 residues. Written as DNA, the CDR3 is TGTGCCAGCAGCCAAGATGCCCCCAGGGGGAGCTACGAGCAGTACTTC. Its translation is CASSQDAPRGSYEQYF.

This clone was detected a few times. The chain joins TRBV7-8 to TRBJ1-1, with 8 bases fitting TRBD1. Trimming at V came to 1 base and at J to 5 bases, leaving 6 bases not matched to a gene. In germline, CDR1 is SGHVS, CDR2 FQNEAQ. The CDR3 sequence is 15 residues long. For the CDR3, the DNA is TGTGCCAGCAGCTTAGTTCAGGGGGCTAGAACTGAAGCTTTCTTT. Translation: CASSLVQGARTEAFF.

The rearrangement links TRBV24-1 to TRBJ2-2, with a weak D call TRBD2 (6 bases). CDR3 size: 12 residues. Germline CDR1 reads KGHDR; CDR2 reads SFDVKD. Between the trimmed V and J ends, which lost 10 bases and 5 bases, there was a span of 10 bases. The chain's CDR3 is CATRAGTGELFF. CDR3 nucleotides: TGTGCCACACGGGCGGGGACCGGGGAGCTGTTTTTT.

About this clone: Relative to the germline gene, one junction end is altered; a read error may explain this. The rearrangement links TRBV29-1 to TRBJ1-3; unclear D gene. Germline CDR1 and CDR2: SQVTM and ANQGSEA. The CDR3 consists of 13 residues. In DNA form, the CDR3 reads TGCAGCGTAGAAGGCCCGGATGGAAACACCATATATTTT. It specifies CSVEGPDGNTIYF. The full variable domain, in which reference TRBV29-1 and TRBJ1-3 provide the parts outside the CDR3, is SAVISQKPSRDICQRGTSLTIQCQVDSQVTMMFWYRQQPGQSLTLIATANQGSEATYESGFVIDKFPISRPNLTFSTLTVSNMSPEDSSIYLCSVEGPDGNTIYFGEGSWLTVV.

This clone was detected a few times. The rearrangement links TRBV25-1 to TRBJ1-1; TRBD1 matches at 8 bases. The CDR3 has 15 residues. V was pared by 4 bases and J by 3 bases, with 7 bases of the junction left unmatched. Germline V gene sequence: CDR1 MGHDK, CDR2 SYGVNS. The CDR3 DNA sequence: TGTGCCAGCAGTGCGGACAGGGTCAAGTACACTGAAGCTTTCTTT. Protein product: CASSADRVKYTEAFF.

CDR3 amino acids: CASSNGDHNQPQHF. Here the CDR3 DNA reads TGTGCCAGCAGCAACGGGGACCACAATCAGCCCCAGCATTTT. This chain links TRBV13 with TRBJ1-5; possibly TRBD1 for D (5 bases). Germline CDR1 and CDR2: PRHDT and FYEKMQ (reference sequence). V gave up 5 bases and J gave up 3 bases, with 11 bases separating them. The CDR3 has 14 amino acids.

The chain couples TRBV14 to TRBJ2-2; D unclear. V was cut by 0 bases and J by 3 bases, with 5 bases left in between. Germline V lookup: CDR1 SGHDN, CDR2 FVKESK. The CDR3 totals 14 residues. CDR3 DNA sequence: TGTGCCAGCAGCCAAGATTACGACACCGGGGAGCTGTTTTTT. Its protein is CASSQDYDTGELFF.

J is TRBJ2-1 and V is TRBV5-8, with D perhaps assigned TRBD1 or TRBD2 (5 bases each). There are 15 residues in the CDR3. The germline V gene encodes CDR1 SGHTS and CDR2 YDEGEE. The ends were cut back, 1 base at V and 4 bases at J, with 12 bases in the middle. The DNA of the CDR3 is TGTGCCAGCAGCTTGATGGGGGTGGAGTACAATGAGCAGTTCTTC. This sequence encodes CASSLMGVEYNEQFF.

The chain has TRBV11-2 and TRBJ2-2; maybe TRBD1 (6 bases). Between the trimmed V and J ends, which lost 1 base and 0 bases, there was a span of 6 bases. Germline assignment: CDR1 SGHAT and CDR2 FQNNGV. The CDR3 is 15 residues long. CDR3 nucleotide sequence: TGTGCCAGCAGCTTAGGGACAGCGAACACCGGGGAGCTGTTTTTT. Protein product: CASSLGTANTGELFF.

The chain combines TRBV6-5 with TRBJ2-2, with D unclear. The CDR3 length is 14 residues. Germline lookup yields CDR1 MNHEY and CDR2 SVGAGI. The ends were cut back, 3 bases at V and 7 bases at J, with 12 bases in the middle. Here the CDR3 reads CASSYGGVRGELFF. The CDR3 bases are TGTGCCAGCAGTTATGGTGGGGTTCGCGGGGAGCTGTTTTTT.

The chain's CDR3 is CASRNPWDTEAFF. Here the CDR3 DNA reads TGTGCCAGCAGAAACCCCTGGGACACTGAAGCTTTCTTT. The V and J genes are TRBV6-5 and TRBJ1-1; D uncertain. This CDR3 contains 13 residues. Trimming stripped 6 bases from V and 3 bases from J, with 11 bases between. Germline V gene sequence: CDR1 MNHEY, CDR2 SVGAGI.

The chain is built from TRBV7-9 and TRBJ2-7; no reliable D call. The CDR3 extends over 14 amino acids. V dropped 5 bases and J dropped 4 bases, with 15 bases sitting between them. CDR1 SEHNR and CDR2 FQNEAQ come from the germline V gene (reference sequence). The CDR3 is CASSPPQRRYEQYF. CDR3 nucleotides: TGTGCCAGCAGCCCCCCCCAGCGCAGGTACGAGCAGTACTTC.

V and J are TRBV12-3 or TRBV12-4 and TRBJ2-1; 9 nucleotides align to TRBD2. There are 13 residues in the CDR3. Trimming cost V 5 bases and J 10 bases; bases outside gene matches: 6. The CDR3 here is CASSLALAGEQFF. Written as DNA, the CDR3 is TGTGCCAGCAGTCTCGCTCTAGCGGGGGAGCAGTTCTTC.

CDR3 bases: TGTGCCAGCTCACCAGATCCGAACTCTGGAAACACCATATATTTT. Protein sequence: CASSPDPNSGNTIYF. The chain joins TRBV18 to TRBJ1-3; no firm D call. The CDR3 contains 15 residues. Germline CDR1 is KGHSH and CDR2 is LQKENI. The germline V and J ends were trimmed by 2 bases and 0 bases, with 8 bases remaining between them.

V is TRBV24-1 and J is TRBJ2-1; D uncertain. The germline V gene encodes CDR1 KGHDR and CDR2 SFDVKD. This CDR3 contains 13 residues. V lost 4 bases and J 7 bases, leaving 10 bases between the germline ends. The CDR3 is CATSDPYWNEQFF. CDR3 bases: TGTGCCACCAGTGACCCCTATTGGAATGAGCAGTTCTTC.

The genes are TRBV27 and TRBJ2-3; 11 bases line up with TRBD2. J was trimmed by 1 base and V by 4 bases; bases with no gene match: 4. Germline V CDR1 and CDR2: MNHEY, SMNVEV (reference sequence). This CDR3 comprises 16 residues. The CDR3 region is CASSSPGLAGTDTQYF. The CDR3 coding sequence is TGTGCCAGCAGTTCCCCGGGACTAGCGGGCACAGATACGCAGTATTTT.

Details on this clone: The identical CDR3 is also encoded by other nucleotide sequences in the sample. The chain joins TRBV30 to TRBJ1-5, with TRBD1 identical over 7 bases. This CDR3 comprises 14 residues. With V trimmed by 1 base and J by 6 bases, 6 bases remained unmatched. CDR1 and CDR2 from the germline V gene are GTSNPN and SVGIG (reference sequence). This chain's CDR3 is CAWSGGGAGQPQHF. CDR3 DNA: TGTGCCTGGAGTGGAGGGGGCGCGGGTCAGCCCCAGCATTTT.

This chain links TRBV19 with TRBJ2-7; D perhaps matches TRBD2 (7 bases). V dropped 7 bases and J dropped 0 bases, with 13 bases sitting between them. CDR1 and CDR2 (germline): LNHDA, SQIVND (reference sequence). CDR3 length: 14 amino acids. Here the CDR3 DNA reads TGTGCCAGTACCTCGGGGGGCGCCTCCTACGAGCAGTACTTC. It encodes CASTSGGASYEQYF.

Concerning this clone itself: The conserved phenylalanine or tryptophan normally closing the CDR3 is absent here, so this likely arose from a read error. It is unclear where the CDR3 begins or ends on the DNA, so no DNA is shown, and the CDR3 is as TCRdb lists it. The V and J genes are TRBV11-3 and TRBJ2-2; the DNA was not used to check the table's D call, TRBD1. The CDR3 numbers 10 amino acids, ends counted. Germline CDR1 reads SGHNT; CDR2 reads YENEEA. The CDR3: CASSSRGLQV.

In DNA, the CDR3 is TGCGCCAGCAGCCGTTTCGTTGGGACAGACCTTACCTACGAGCAGTACTTC. This encodes CASSRFVGTDLTYEQYF. The chain joins TRBV5-1 to TRBJ2-7, with 7 positions matching TRBD1. This CDR3 has 17 residues. After removal of 4 bases from V and 2 bases from J, the junction contained 15 bases not matched to a gene. The germline gives CDR1 SGHRS, CDR2 YFSETQ.

V usage is TRBV7-9 and J usage is TRBJ2-3, with 10 bases aligning to TRBD2. This CDR3 is built from 16 residues. With 3 bases clipped from V and 4 bases from J, the junction kept 7 bases outside the gene matches. CDR1 is SEHNR and CDR2 is FQNEAQ in the germline V gene (reference sequence). CDR3 residues: CASSLQAGGPADTQYF. The CDR3 nucleotides read TGTGCCAGCAGCTTGCAAGCGGGGGGGCCTGCAGATACGCAGTATTTT.

This clone was detected only a few times. The gene calls are TRBV4-1 and TRBJ1-2; no definite D call. The CDR3 sequence is 13 residues long. Looked up from germline, CDR1 is MGHRA and CDR2 is YSYEKL. Trimming left V 0 bases short and J 3 bases short, with 5 bases between. CDR3 protein: CASSQDIYYGYTF. CDR3 sequence (DNA): TGCGCCAGCAGCCAAGACATTTACTATGGCTACACCTTC.

A word on this clone: An end of the junction does not agree with germline; a read error may underlie this. This chain joins TRBV6-1 and TRBJ1-2; D remains ambiguous. The CDR3 is 13 amino acids. Germline V lookup: CDR1 MNHNS, CDR2 SASEGT. Here the CDR3 reads CASREVMGYGYTF. The CDR3 region has the DNA TGTGCCAGCAGAGAAGTCATGGGCTATGGCTACACCTTC.

In DNA form, the CDR3 reads TGTGCCTGGAGTGTGGGGCCCGGGGAGCTGTTTTTT. Amino acid sequence: CAWSVGPGELFF. The V gene is TRBV30, the J gene TRBJ2-2; D might be TRBD1 (5 bases). Germline V gives CDR1 GTSNPN, CDR2 SVGIG (reference sequence). Trimming took 0 bases from V and 6 from J, leaving 5 bases between them. This CDR3 contains 12 residues. Variable domain in full (rest from reference TRBV30 and TRBJ2-2): SQTIHQWPATLVQPVGSPLSLECTVEGTSNPNLYWYRQAAGRGLQLLFYSVGIGQISSEVPQNLSASRPQDRQFILSSKKLLLSDSGFYLCAWSVGPGELFFGEGSRLTVL.

This chain connects TRBV5-5 to TRBJ2-7, with 9 bases lining up with TRBD2. V lost 7 bases to trimming and J lost 2 bases; unmatched junction nucleotides: 7. The CDR3 covers 14 residues. CDR1 is SGHKS and CDR2 is YYEKEE in the germline V gene (reference sequence). CDR3 nucleotides: TGTGCCAGCTCCGAAGCGGGGGGTACCTACGAGCAGTACTTC. It specifies CASSEAGGTYEQYF.

The V gene is TRBV7-2, the J gene TRBJ1-4; 10 bases fit TRBD1. With V trimmed by 3 bases and J by 7 bases, 11 bases remained unmatched. The length of the CDR3 is 17 residues. Germline CDR1 is SGHTA and CDR2 is FQGNSA. The CDR3 loop is CASSFPGTGAHSEKLFF. In DNA form, the CDR3 reads TGTGCCAGCAGCTTCCCCGGGACAGGGGCCCATAGTGAAAAACTGTTTTTT.

This clone was seen just once. The V and J genes are TRBV10-3 and TRBJ1-6; 8 bases align to TRBD1. The CDR3 consists of 19 residues. Trimming at V came to 5 bases and at J to 0 bases, leaving 12 bases not matched to a gene. CDR1 ENHRY and CDR2 SYGVKD come from the germline V gene. CDR3: CAISSHRDRKSSYNSPLHF. As DNA, the CDR3 is TGTGCCATCAGTAGCCACCGGGACAGGAAAAGCTCCTATAATTCACCCCTCCACTTT.